What follows are 24 T cell receptor beta chains derived from one specimen sequenced in a study of cytomegalovirus exposure and HLA in healthy donors. PCR involved 60 Vbeta and 13 Jbeta primers. Only in-frame clones appear in the TCRdb table, and some are missing; sequencing was by immunoSEQ multiplex PCR. The sample shows over 130,000 clones, about 84% of them seen only once. What was sequenced was PBMCs. The source is a woman aged 40-49 years in good health and CMV-seropositive.

The rearrangement uses TRBV6-1 and TRBJ2-7; 8 bases line up with TRBD2. This CDR3 is built from 15 residues. Germline-derived CDR1 and CDR2 are MNHNS and SASEGT. V was pared by 4 bases and J by 0 bases, with 5 bases of the junction left unmatched. This chain's CDR3 is CASSVTSGPSYEQYF. As DNA, the CDR3 is TGTGCCAGCAGTGTAACTAGCGGCCCCTCCTACGAGCAGTACTTC.

V and J are TRBV5-1 and TRBJ1-4; D is unclear. V lost 1 base, J lost 5 bases, and 9 bases lay in between. This CDR3 comprises 14 residues. The germline V gene has CDR1 SGHRS and CDR2 YFSETQ. DNA of the CDR3: TGCGCCAGCAGCTTGACACCCGGGAATGAAAAACTGTTTTTT. Translated: CASSLTPGNEKLFF.

The V gene is TRBV27, the J gene TRBJ2-5, with 8 bases matching TRBD1. CDR3 size: 14 residues. The V segment lost 4 bases and the J segment 4 bases; nucleotides outside the gene matches: 5. CDR1 and CDR2 from the germline V gene are MNHEY and SMNVEV (reference sequence). The CDR3 here is CASSSGQGVETQYF. The CDR3 region has the DNA TGTGCCAGCAGTTCCGGACAGGGTGTAGAGACCCAGTACTTC.

The chain uses TRBV5-1 and TRBJ2-3; TRBD2 matches at 10 bases. CDR1 and CDR2 from the germline V gene are SGHRS and YFSETQ. Trimming took 3 bases from V and 2 from J; bases not matched to a gene: 9. The CDR3 has 17 amino acids. CDR3 bases: TGCGCCAGCAGCTGGGGCGTAGCGGGAGGTCACACAGATACGCAGTATTTT. It specifies CASSWGVAGGHTDTQYF.

V usage is TRBV5-8 and J usage is TRBJ2-3; TRBD1 matches 12 bases. The CDR3 consists of 17 residues. Losses at the gene ends were 0 bases for V and 2 bases for J; bases not matched to a gene: 4. Germline CDR1 reads SGHTS; CDR2 reads YDEGEE. CDR3 nucleotides: TGTGCCAGCAGCTTGGGGGGACAGGGGGCCCCCACAGATACGCAGTATTTT. Translation: CASSLGGQGAPTDTQYF.

The chain carries TRBV5-1 and TRBJ2-1; 7 nucleotides align to TRBD2. The CDR3 loop spans 13 amino acids. Germline trimming cut 3 bases from V and 8 bases from J; bases unmatched to any gene: 5. CDR1 is SGHRS, CDR2 YFSETQ, per germline. CDR3 residues: CASSSGTIDEQFF. The CDR3 bases are TGCGCCAGCAGCTCAGGGACTATCGATGAGCAGTTCTTC.

The chain joins TRBV30 to TRBJ2-1; the match to TRBD2 covers 8 bases. The length of the CDR3 is 14 residues. Germline assignment: CDR1 GTSNPN and CDR2 SVGIG (reference sequence). Trimming took 3 bases from V and 7 from J; bases not matched to a gene: 8. CDR3 coding DNA: TGTGCCTGGAGGGGACTAGGGATGGGGAATGAGCAGTTCTTC. The encoded protein is CAWRGLGMGNEQFF.

In the case of this clone: Germline is not matched at one junction end, which may reflect a read error. The chain employs TRBV19 and TRBJ1-4, with TRBD1 matching over 7 bases. The CDR3 spans 20 residues. CDR1 is LNHDA and CDR2 is SQIVND in the germline V gene (reference sequence). In DNA, the CDR3 is TGTGCCAGTAGCCTCCGGTTGACAGGGATGAGAGCTTCCCCTAATGAAAATCTGTTTTTT. Translating gives CASSLRLTGMRASPNENLFF.

This chain links TRBV28 with TRBJ1-5, with 7 bases lining up with TRBD1. Unmatched junction bases numbered 4, after V lost 8 bases and J lost 3 bases. Germline V gives CDR1 MDHEN, CDR2 SYDVKM. CDR3 length: 13 amino acids. CDR3 nucleotides: TGTGCCAGCTTGACAGGGTTCAATCAGCCCCAGCATTTT. The encoded protein is CASLTGFNQPQHF.

The chain joins TRBV19 to TRBJ1-5; D unclear. Trimming left V 4 bases short and J 7 bases short, with 14 bases between. This CDR3 region has 14 residues. Germline V gives CDR1 LNHDA, CDR2 SQIVND (reference sequence). The CDR3 DNA reads TGTGCCAGTAGTAGCGGGGTGGTAAGACAGCCCCAGCATTTT. Its protein product is CASSSGVVRQPQHF.

The V gene is TRBV6-4, the J gene TRBJ1-2; D gene uncertain. The V end was cut by 3 bases, the J end by 3 bases, with 17 bases between. Germline values: CDR1 MRHNA, CDR2 SNTAGT. This CDR3 spans 16 amino acids. CDR3 sequence reads: CASSEPISSLDYGYTF. The CDR3 nucleotides are TGTGCCAGCAGTGAACCTATTAGTTCCTTGGACTATGGCTACACCTTC.

The chain carries TRBV6-5 and TRBJ2-7, with a possible D match to TRBD2 (5 bases). CDR1 MNHEY and CDR2 SVGAGI come from the germline V gene. This CDR3 contains 15 residues. Between the trimmed V and J ends, which lost 2 bases and 3 bases, there was a span of 14 bases. Written as DNA, the CDR3 is TGTGCCAGCAGTTACAAGAGGGAAGTGGTCTACGAGCAGTACTTC. Translating it yields CASSYKREVVYEQYF.

This chain joins TRBV7-9 and TRBJ1-5; a weak D match, TRBD1 (5 bases). Trimming left V 1 base short and J 11 bases short, with 15 bases between. Per the germline V gene, CDR1 is SEHNR and CDR2 is FQNEAQ (reference sequence). The CDR3 length is 14 residues. CDR3 in DNA: TGTGCCAGCAGCTTAGATGGAGGGGTTCGGGCCCAGCATTTT. As protein: CASSLDGGVRAQHF. Full variable domain (remainder filled in from reference TRBV7-9 and TRBJ1-5): DTGVSQNPRHKITKRGQNVTFRCDPISEHNRLYWYRQTLGQGPEFLTYFQNEAQLEKSRLLSDRFSAERPKGSFSTLEIQRTEQGDSAMYLCASSLDGGVRAQHFGDGTRLSIL.

V usage is TRBV19 and J usage is TRBJ1-5; 9 bases line up with TRBD1. V was clipped by 3 bases and J by 5 bases; unmatched bases: 2. Germline assignment: CDR1 LNHDA and CDR2 SQIVND (reference sequence). The CDR3 is 14 amino acids. The CDR3 nucleotides read TGTGCCAGTAGTATGGGACAGGGTCATCAGCCCCAGCATTTT. Translating gives CASSMGQGHQPQHF.

This clone was recorded only once. The chain couples TRBV19 to TRBJ1-2, with 8 bases lining up with TRBD1. CDR3 length: 14 amino acids. Looked up from germline, CDR1 is LNHDA and CDR2 is SQIVND (reference sequence). V shed 1 base and J 7 bases; nucleotides not matched to a gene: 5. CDR3: CASSIGRGLPGYTF. In DNA, the CDR3 is TGTGCCAGTAGTATAGGCAGGGGGCTACCTGGCTACACCTTC.

The chain combines TRBV15 with TRBJ1-3; D remains ambiguous. The CDR3 contains 15 residues. Trimming shortened V by 0 bases and J by 2 bases, and 8 bases separated the two germline ends. The germline gives CDR1 LNHNV, CDR2 YYDKDF (reference sequence). The CDR3 DNA reads TGTGCCACCAGCAGAGATAAAGGAGCTGGAAACACCATATATTTT. Residues: CATSRDKGAGNTIYF.

The rearrangement joins TRBV28 to TRBJ1-3, with D maybe TRBD1 (5 bases). Trimming removed 3 bases at V and 3 bases at J, with 9 bases between. Germline-derived CDR1 and CDR2 are MDHEN and SYDVKM. The CDR3 spans 14 residues. CDR3 amino acids: CASSFQGHGNTIYF. Here the CDR3 DNA reads TGTGCCAGCAGTTTCCAGGGTCATGGAAACACCATATATTTT. Based on the CDR3 plus reference TRBV28 and TRBJ1-3, the full variable domain is DVKVTQSSRYLVKRTGEKVFLECVQDMDHENMFWYRQDPGLGLRLIYFSYDVKMKEKGDIPEGYSVSREKKERFSLILESASTNQTSMYLCASSFQGHGNTIYFGEGSWLTVV.

This clone appeared a few times. CDR3 sequence reads: CASSAGFAMNTEAFF. In DNA, the CDR3 is TGTGCCAGCAGCGCCGGTTTCGCCATGAACACTGAAGCTTTCTTT. The gene calls are TRBV9 and TRBJ1-1; D uncertain. V lost 3 bases and J 0 bases, leaving 12 bases between the germline ends. This CDR3 comprises 15 residues. The germline V gene has CDR1 SGDLS and CDR2 YYNGEE.

This rearrangement joins TRBV2 to TRBJ1-5, with unresolved D. Germline CDR1 reads SNHLY; CDR2 reads FYNNEI. V lost 2 bases and J 9 bases, leaving 17 bases between the germline ends. The CDR3 runs 15 residues. The CDR3 bases are TGTGCCAGCAGTGAACAGGAGGCTTCCCGCGGGCCCCAGCATTTT. Protein: CASSEQEASRGPQHF.

The CDR3 reads CASSFTAGGPSEQFF. CDR3 bases: TGTGCCAGCAGCTTTACCGCGGGAGGGCCGAGTGAGCAGTTCTTC. The chain links TRBV7-9 to TRBJ2-1; 9 bases line up with TRBD2. CDR3 length equals 15 residues. V dropped 3 bases and J dropped 9; count of bases not matched to a gene: 9. Looked up from germline, CDR1 is SEHNR and CDR2 is FQNEAQ (reference sequence).

J is TRBJ1-4 and V is TRBV28, with D uncertain. CDR3 length: 12 residues. Germline CDR1 reads MDHEN; CDR2 reads SYDVKM. Trimming stripped 4 bases from V and 4 bases from J, with 4 bases between. The chain's CDR3 is CASSSHNEKLFF. As DNA, the CDR3 is TGTGCCAGCAGTTCCCATAATGAAAAACTGTTTTTT.

The chain carries TRBV10-3 and TRBJ2-6; weak D call: TRBD1 (6 bases). The germline V and J ends were trimmed by 3 bases and 9 bases, with 9 bases remaining between them. Germline loops: CDR1 ENHRY, CDR2 SYGVKD. The CDR3 loop spans 13 amino acids. The CDR3 DNA follows: TGTGCCATCAGTGAACAGGGTGGCAACGTCCTGACTTTC. Amino acid sequence: CAISEQGGNVLTF.

V gene TRBV7-9 combines with J gene TRBJ2-7, with 11 nucleotides matching TRBD1. The trim removed 6 bases at V and 5 bases at J, leaving 6 bases unmatched. Germline values: CDR1 SEHNR, CDR2 FQNEAQ (reference sequence). The CDR3 spans 14 residues. The DNA of the CDR3 is TGTGCCAGCAGACAGGGACAGGGGGACCACGAGCAGTACTTC. Translation: CASRQGQGDHEQYF.

This clone was counted once. V usage is TRBV28 and J usage is TRBJ2-1, with 12 bases lining up with TRBD2. CDR1 is MDHEN and CDR2 is SYDVKM in the germline V gene. The length of the CDR3 is 17 residues. Losses at the gene ends were 6 bases for V and 6 bases for J; bases not matched to a gene: 12. The CDR3 DNA follows: TGTGCCAGCAGCAAACTATTGACTAGCGGGAGTTCCAATGAGCAGTTCTTC. It yields the protein CASSKLLTSGSSNEQFF. Using reference TRBV28 and TRBJ2-1 for the parts outside the CDR3, the full variable domain is DVKVTQSSRYLVKRTGEKVFLECVQDMDHENMFWYRQDPGLGLRLIYFSYDVKMKEKGDIPEGYSVSREKKERFSLILESASTNQTSMYLCASSKLLTSGSSNEQFFGPGTRLTVL.